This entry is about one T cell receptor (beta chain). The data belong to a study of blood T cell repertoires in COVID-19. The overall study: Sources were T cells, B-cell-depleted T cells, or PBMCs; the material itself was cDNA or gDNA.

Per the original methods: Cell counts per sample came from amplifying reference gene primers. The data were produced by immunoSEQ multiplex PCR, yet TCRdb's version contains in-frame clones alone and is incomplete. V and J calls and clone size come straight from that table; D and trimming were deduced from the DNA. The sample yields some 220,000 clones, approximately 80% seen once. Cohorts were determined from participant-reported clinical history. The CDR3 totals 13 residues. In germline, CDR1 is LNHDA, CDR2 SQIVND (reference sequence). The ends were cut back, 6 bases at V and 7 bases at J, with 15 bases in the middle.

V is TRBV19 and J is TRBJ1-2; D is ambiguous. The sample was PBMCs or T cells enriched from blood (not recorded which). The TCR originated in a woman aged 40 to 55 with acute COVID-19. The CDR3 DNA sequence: TGTGCCAGTAGCGTCGGGGTTATTGGTGGCTACACCTTC. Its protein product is CASSVGVIGGYTF.